These 2 T cell receptor beta chains share one sample of origin, sequenced in a study of T cell repertoires in ileal Crohn's disease. Time point meaning: inflamed ileum from the surgical specimen. Repertoires were generated with immunoSEQ multiplex PCR, while TCRdb's copy carries only in-frame clones and drops some. The data show around 15,000 clones, around 76% seen once. Sequencing used ileal tissue. The origin of the receptors is an adult with Crohn's disease.

In its sample, this clone ranks as hyperexpanded. V gene TRBV11-1 combines with J gene TRBJ1-6; D not certain. Germline V gene lookup returns CDR1 SGHAT and CDR2 FQDESV (reference sequence). Trimming shortened V by 3 bases and J by 5 bases, and 2 bases separated the two germline ends. This CDR3 spans 12 amino acids. The CDR3 DNA sequence: TGTGCCAGCAGCTTGAATAATTCACCCCTCCACTTT. Its translation: CASSLNNSPLHF.

The chain joins TRBV27 to TRBJ2-1, with 8 nucleotides matching TRBD1. The germline V gene has CDR1 MNHEY and CDR2 SMNVEV (reference sequence). The CDR3 runs 15 residues. J gave up 2 bases and V 3 bases, and 3 bases lay outside the gene matches. The CDR3 protein is CASSFRTGTYNEQFF. Written as DNA, the CDR3 is TGTGCCAGCAGTTTTCGGACAGGGACCTACAATGAGCAGTTCTTC.